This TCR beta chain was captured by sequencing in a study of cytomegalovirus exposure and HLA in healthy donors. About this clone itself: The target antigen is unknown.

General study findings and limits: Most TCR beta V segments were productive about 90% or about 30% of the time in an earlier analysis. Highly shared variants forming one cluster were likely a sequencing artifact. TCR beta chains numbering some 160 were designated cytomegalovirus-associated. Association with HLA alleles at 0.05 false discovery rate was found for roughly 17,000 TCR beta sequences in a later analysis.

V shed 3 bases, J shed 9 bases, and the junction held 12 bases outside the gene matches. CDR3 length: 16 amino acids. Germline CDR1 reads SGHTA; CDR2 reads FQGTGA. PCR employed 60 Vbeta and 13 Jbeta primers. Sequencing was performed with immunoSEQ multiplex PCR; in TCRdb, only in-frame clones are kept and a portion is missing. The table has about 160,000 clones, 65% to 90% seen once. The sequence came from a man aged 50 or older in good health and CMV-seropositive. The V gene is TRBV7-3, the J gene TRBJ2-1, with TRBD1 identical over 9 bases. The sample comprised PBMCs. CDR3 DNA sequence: TGTGCCAGCAGCTTCCCCGAGGGACAGGGTAATAGTGAGCAGTTCTTC. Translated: CASSFPEGQGNSEQFF. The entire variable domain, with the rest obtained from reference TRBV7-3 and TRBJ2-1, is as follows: GAGVSQTPSNKVTEKGKYVELRCDPISGHTALYWYRQSLGQGPEFLIYFQGTGAADDSGLPNDRFFAVRPEGSVSTLKIQRTERGDSAVYLCASSFPEGQGNSEQFFGPGTRLTVL.